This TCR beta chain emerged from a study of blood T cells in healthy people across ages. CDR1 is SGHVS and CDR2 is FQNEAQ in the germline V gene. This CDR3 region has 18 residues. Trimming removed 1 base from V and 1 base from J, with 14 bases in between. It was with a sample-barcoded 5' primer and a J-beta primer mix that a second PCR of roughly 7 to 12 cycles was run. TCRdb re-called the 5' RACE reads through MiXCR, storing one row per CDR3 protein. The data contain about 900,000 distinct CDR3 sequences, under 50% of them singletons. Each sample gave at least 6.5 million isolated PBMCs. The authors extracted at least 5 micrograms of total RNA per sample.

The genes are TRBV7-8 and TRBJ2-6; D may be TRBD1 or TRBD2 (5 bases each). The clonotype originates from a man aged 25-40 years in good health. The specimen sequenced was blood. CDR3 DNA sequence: TGTGCCAGCAGCTTAGTCCGGGGCCTCGGATCTGGGGCCAACGTCCTGACTTTC. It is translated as CASSLVRGLGSGANVLTF.